A single sample is the source of the 18 T cell receptor beta chains below, sequenced in a study of blood T cell repertoires in COVID-19. TCRdb keeps only in-frame clones here, not all; method: immunoSEQ multiplex PCR. The sample includes hundreds of thousands of clones, about 86% of them seen just once. Input material: peripheral blood. These receptors all come from a woman in her sixties or seventies with COVID-19, enrolled during active disease.

V gene TRBV6-4 combines with J gene TRBJ1-5; perhaps TRBD1 as D (5 bases). The CDR3 is 13 residues long. The V gene lost 3 bases and the J gene lost 3 bases, with 6 bases spanning the gap. From germline, CDR1 is MRHNA and CDR2 SNTAGT. CDR3 in amino acids: CASSEGDNQPQHF. DNA of the CDR3: TGTGCCAGCAGTGAAGGGGACAATCAGCCCCAGCATTTT.

The V gene is TRBV7-9, the J gene TRBJ1-1; TRBD1 aligns across 7 bases. The V gene end was trimmed by 4 bases and the J gene end by 5 bases; junction bases not matched to a gene: 4. The CDR3 totals 13 residues. From germline, CDR1 is SEHNR and CDR2 FQNEAQ (reference sequence). CDR3 nucleotide sequence: TGTGCCAGCAGCTCAGTACAGGGGACTGAAGCTTTCTTT. Translating it yields CASSSVQGTEAFF.

The chain uses TRBV9 and TRBJ2-3; 10 bases match TRBD2. Germline CDR1 SGDLS, CDR2 YYNGEE. This CDR3 spans 17 amino acids. V was pared by 4 bases and J by 3 bases, with 11 bases of the junction left unmatched. In DNA, the CDR3 is TGTGCCAGCAGCCCAAGTAGCGGGGGGAATCCAACAGATACGCAGTATTTT. It codes for CASSPSSGGNPTDTQYF.

The J gene is TRBJ2-3, the V gene TRBV11-2, with D perhaps TRBD2 (7 bases). V was clipped by 1 base and J by 6 bases, with 14 bases between them. Germline CDR1 reads SGHAT; CDR2 reads FQNNGV. This CDR3 contains 15 residues. This chain's CDR3 is CASSLGAGATDTQYF. Here the CDR3 DNA reads TGTGCCAGCAGCTTAGGCGCGGGGGCTACTGATACGCAGTATTTT.

The chain recombines TRBV27 with TRBJ1-2; tentatively, D is TRBD1 (5 bases). This CDR3 is 14 amino acids long. Looked up from germline, CDR1 is MNHEY and CDR2 is SMNVEV (reference sequence). V lost 4 bases to trimming and J lost 8 bases, with 17 bases between them. Here the CDR3 DNA reads TGTGCCAGCAGTTGGACGGGGGTACCTGGGGGCTACACCTTC. It encodes CASSWTGVPGGYTF.

This chain connects TRBV27 to TRBJ1-2; a weak D match, TRBD1 (5 bases). This CDR3 contains 14 residues. The V and J ends lost 4 bases and 4 bases respectively, with 13 bases between them. Germline CDR1 is MNHEY and CDR2 is SMNVEV (reference sequence). CDR3 nucleotides: TGTGCCAGCAGTTGGGGGGGAGGGGCCTATGGCTACACCTTC. It encodes CASSWGGGAYGYTF.

The chain combines TRBV13 with TRBJ2-1, with 7 bases identical to TRBD1. CDR1 and CDR2 from the germline V gene are PRHDT and FYEKMQ (reference sequence). The CDR3 runs 16 residues. Trimming took 2 bases from V and 2 from J; bases not matched to a gene: 6. This CDR3 reads CASSLWSGTAYNEQFF. The CDR3 region has the DNA TGTGCCAGCAGCTTATGGTCTGGGACAGCCTACAATGAGCAGTTCTTC. Using reference TRBV13 and TRBJ2-1 for the parts outside the CDR3, the full variable domain is AAGVIQSPRHLIKEKRETATLKCYPIPRHDTVYWYQQGPGQDPQFLISFYEKMQSDKGSIPDRFSAQQFSDYHSELNMSSLELGDSALYFCASSLWSGTAYNEQFFGPGTRLTVL.

The J gene is TRBJ2-7, the V gene TRBV30, with D perhaps matching TRBD1 (7 bases). The V end lost 5 bases, the J end lost 6 bases, and 17 bases lay between the germline ends. The V gene's germline CDR1 is GTSNPN and CDR2 SVGIG (reference sequence). The CDR3 is 13 amino acids. The CDR3 DNA is TGTGCCTGGTTGAACCCAGGGGGGTCCGAGCAGTACTTC. Encoded protein: CAWLNPGGSEQYF.

This chain links TRBV3-1 (or the pseudogene TRBV3-2) with TRBJ1-3; 7 bases match TRBD1. Germline V gene data show CDR1 as LGHDT and CDR2 as YNNKEL (reference sequence). The CDR3 covers 15 residues. The ends lost 3 bases at V and 3 bases at J; junction bases unmatched: 5. Here the CDR3 DNA reads TGTGCCAGCAGCCACCCGGGACAGATTGGAAACACCATATATTTT. It specifies CASSHPGQIGNTIYF.

The genes are TRBV10-1 and TRBJ2-3; 7 bases align to TRBD2. This CDR3 comprises 15 residues. J was trimmed by 0 bases and V by 6 bases; bases with no gene match: 6. Germline V gene data show CDR1 as WNHNN and CDR2 as SYGVQD (reference sequence). CDR3 coding DNA: TGCGCCAGCAGCGACCTAGCGGATAGCACAGATACGCAGTATTTT. Its protein is CASSDLADSTDTQYF.

The chain has TRBV2 and TRBJ2-4; 8 bases fit TRBD1. After removal of 8 bases from V and 0 bases from J, the junction contained 15 bases not matched to a gene. The CDR3 is 18 residues long. In germline, CDR1 is SNHLY, CDR2 FYNNEI. The DNA for the CDR3 is TGTGCCAGCGGGGGTCCCGGGACAGGCCTTCTAGCCAAAAACATTCAGTACTTC. Translation: CASGGPGTGLLAKNIQYF.

V gene TRBV7-2 combines with J gene TRBJ1-5; 11 bases are shared with TRBD1. This CDR3 is built from 15 residues. Germline V gives CDR1 SGHTA, CDR2 FQGNSA. V was clipped by 4 bases and J by 6 bases; unmatched bases: 5. CDR3 in amino acids: CASSWTGGAGQPQHF. CDR3 DNA: TGTGCCAGCAGCTGGACAGGGGGCGCCGGTCAGCCCCAGCATTTT.

The V call is TRBV9, the J call TRBJ1-6; D not resolved. Germline V gene sequence: CDR1 SGDLS, CDR2 YYNGEE. The V and J ends lost 0 bases and 8 bases respectively, with 6 bases between them. The CDR3 is 13 residues long. The CDR3 is CASSVGGDSPLHF. CDR3 sequence (DNA): TGTGCCAGCAGCGTAGGCGGGGATTCACCCCTCCACTTT.

The gene calls are TRBV3-1 (or the pseudogene TRBV3-2) and TRBJ2-5; 8 nucleotides agree with TRBD2. Germline V gene sequence: CDR1 LGHDT, CDR2 YNNKEL (reference sequence). The CDR3 consists of 14 residues. Trimming removed 1 base from V and 7 bases from J; junction bases left unmatched: 5. This CDR3 reads CASSQVSGEGTQYF. CDR3 coding DNA: TGTGCCAGCAGCCAAGTTAGCGGGGAGGGGACCCAGTACTTC.

V and J are TRBV7-3 and TRBJ2-3; 8 positions match TRBD2. Losses at the gene ends were 4 bases for V and 2 bases for J; bases not matched to a gene: 8. Germline V gives CDR1 SGHTA, CDR2 FQGTGA. The CDR3 is made up of 16 amino acids. This CDR3 is CASSSVPGGDTDTQYF. The CDR3 DNA is TGTGCCAGCAGCTCCGTGCCGGGGGGGGACACAGATACGCAGTATTTT.

The chain links TRBV2 to TRBJ1-5; the match to TRBD1 covers 8 bases. CDR1 SNHLY and CDR2 FYNNEI come from the germline V gene. V lost 5 bases and J lost 8; bases outside the gene matches: 8. The CDR3 sequence is 14 residues long. DNA for the CDR3: TGTGCCAGCAGTCTGACAGGGGCCAGGGAGCCCCAGCATTTT. Amino acid sequence: CASSLTGAREPQHF.

A single count supports this clone. Other nucleotide sequences in the sample specify the same CDR3. The chain carries TRBV6-5 and TRBJ1-1; D unresolved. The CDR3 length is 15 residues. Trimming took off 0 bases at V and 1 base at J, with 9 bases between the two ends. CDR1 MNHEY and CDR2 SVGAGI come from the germline V gene. As DNA, the CDR3 is TGTGCCAGCAGTTACTCCCGGCGGGGGAACACTGAAGCTTTCTTT. This translates into CASSYSRRGNTEAFF.

This clone was counted a few times. V gene TRBV30 combines with J gene TRBJ1-5; the D gene is possibly TRBD1 (6 bases). The germline V gene encodes CDR1 GTSNPN and CDR2 SVGIG (reference sequence). The CDR3 extends over 13 amino acids. Trimming stripped 3 bases from V and 3 bases from J, with 9 bases between. The DNA for the CDR3 is TGTGCCTGGAGGACAGGTGACAATCAGCCCCAGCATTTT. Its protein is CAWRTGDNQPQHF.